This T cell receptor (beta chain) came from a study of identifying expanded T cells in peripheral blood. No infections or other immune events were documented during collection. The method was immunoSEQ multiplex PCR; TCRdb's version includes in-frame clones alone and lacks a portion of them. The sample records 55,000 to 60,000 clones, around nine tenths being singletons. Study-wide results and limits: Technical replicates showed around 1.3 changed clones; approximately 2 weeks 15 to 20; four weeks 19. Clone count variance between roughly 2-week samples rose with total template count.

In the case of this clone: The target antigen is unknown.

The clonotype comes from a person aged 18 to 70 in good health. Input material: blood.

The CDR3: CASSQALTIQEPNEKLFF. CDR3 bases: TGCGCCAGCAGCCAAGCATTGACGATACAGGAACCTAATGAAAAACTGTTTTTT. The chain is built from TRBV4-3 and TRBJ1-4; D is possibly TRBD1 (5 bases). V was cut by 1 base and J by 3 bases, with 18 bases left in between. Germline V gives CDR1 LGHNA, CDR2 YSLEER. There are 18 residues in the CDR3.